This T cell receptor beta chain was recovered during a study of cytomegalovirus exposure and HLA in healthy donors. General study findings and limits: It was taken for granted in presence/absence analyses that sequencing depth across donors was roughly uniform. The study recorded some 160 TCR beta chains that were cytomegalovirus-associated.

This CDR3 region has 11 residues. Trimming took 7 bases from V and 5 from J, leaving 6 bases between them. Germline loops: CDR1 MDHEN, CDR2 SYDVKM. The study ran its PCR with 60 Vbeta and 13 Jbeta primers. In the authors' workflow: Counted up in a later analysis, unique TCR beta chains came to 60 million to 95 million, with around 10 million shared. Assay: immunoSEQ multiplex PCR; the TCRdb copy retains only in-frame clones and omits some. That table supplies the V and J calls and clone size; D and trimming were determined from the DNA. In the table there are about 170,000 clones, around 78% of which are singletons. As for this clone: Antigen unknown.

Sequencing input: PBMCs. J is TRBJ2-1 and V is TRBV28; D unresolved. This sequence originates from a female donor in good health and CMV-seronegative. This CDR3 is CASNLHNEQFF. The CDR3 coding sequence is TGTGCCAGCAATCTTCACAATGAGCAGTTCTTC.